A single sample is the source of the 17 T cell receptor beta chains below, sequenced in a study of metastatic and nonmetastatic thyroid tumors. Each patient came to thyroid surgery without any prior treatment (of any kind). TCRdb re-called the PCR reads through MiXCR. This table has about 20,000 clones, approximately 25% appearing once. The sample was tumor tissue. These receptors originate from a female donor with papillary thyroid cancer or a benign thyroid nodule (not recorded which). Some clones in this sample may be carry-over from other donors' samples.

This clone was counted ten times or more. This chain uses TRBV14 with TRBJ2-7; D is undetermined. The CDR3 is 13 residues long. Germline V CDR1 and CDR2: SGHDN, FVKESK. Between the trimmed V and J ends, which lost 5 bases and 0 bases, there was a span of 8 bases. CDR3 nucleotides: TGTGCCAGCAGCTTCGGGTTCTCCTACGAGCAGTACTTC. It codes for CASSFGFSYEQYF.

The chain combines TRBV3-1 with TRBJ1-1, with a weak D call TRBD1 (6 bases). Germline CDR1 reads LGHDT; CDR2 reads YNNKEL (reference sequence). V dropped 4 bases and J dropped 12 bases, with 18 bases sitting between them. The CDR3 consists of 13 residues. CDR3 protein: CASSPDTGSGTFF. The CDR3 DNA is TGTGCCAGCAGCCCCGATACAGGGAGTGGAACTTTCTTT.

In its sample, this clone was seen a few times. Its ends do not fully match the called genes, so a read error is possible. This chain joins TRBV25-1 and TRBJ1-4; D is possibly TRBD1 (6 bases). This CDR3 is built from 20 residues. Germline CDR1 is MGHDK and CDR2 is SYGVNS. CDR3 in amino acids: CASSERPRTTLQGTNEKLLF. CDR3 DNA sequence: TGTGCCAGCAGTGAACGTCCGAGGACCACCCTACAGGGAACTAATGAAAAACTGCTTTTT.

J is TRBJ1-1 and V is TRBV20-1; D is perhaps TRBD1 (5 bases). The V end was cut by 0 bases, the J end by 4 bases, with 9 bases between. This CDR3 spans 13 amino acids. In germline, CDR1 is DFQATT, CDR2 SNEGSKA (reference sequence). This CDR3 reads CSARDPQGTEAFF. DNA of the CDR3: TGCAGTGCTAGAGATCCCCAGGGCACTGAAGCTTTCTTT.

This clone was found a few times. Sequence at one end of the junction differs from germline and may be a read error. In nucleotides, the CDR3 is TGTGCTAGCAGCCGGGACTCTGAGCAGTTCTTC. It encodes CASSRDSEQFF. V gene TRBV7-7 combines with J gene TRBJ2-1; D may be TRBD2 (6 bases). The CDR3 totals 11 residues. Germline CDR1 and CDR2: SSHAT and FNYEAQ (reference sequence).

This chain connects TRBV2 to TRBJ2-5, with D hard to call. Germline V gene lookup returns CDR1 SNHLY and CDR2 FYNNEI. With 3 bases removed from V and 2 bases from J, the gap between germline ends came to 7 bases. This CDR3 region has 13 residues. The CDR3 nucleotides are TGTGCCAGCAGTGAGGGGATACAAGAGACCCAGTACTTC. This sequence encodes CASSEGIQETQYF.

This clone was counted at least ten times. This chain uses TRBV6-1 with TRBJ1-1; tentatively, D is TRBD1 (6 bases). This CDR3 has 11 residues. Deletions cut 4 bases from V and 11 bases from J, with 11 bases between. CDR1 MNHNS and CDR2 SASEGT come from the germline V gene. CDR3 nucleotide sequence: TGTGCCAGCAGTGCAGGGGCGCAGGCTTTCTTT. Translated, it gives CASSAGAQAFF.

There are a few counts of this clone. This chain connects TRBV30 to TRBJ2-7; TRBD1 aligns across 7 bases. V shed 1 base, J shed 2 bases, and the junction held 2 bases outside the gene matches. CDR3 length equals 13 residues. Germline V CDR1 and CDR2: GTSNPN, SVGIG (reference sequence). CDR3 in DNA: TGTGCCTGGAGTGGGGGACAGACCTACGAGCAGTACTTC. Translation gives CAWSGGQTYEQYF.

This clone was seen a handful of times. The chain is built from TRBV6-1 and TRBJ1-6; D might be TRBD1 (5 bases). V gave up 0 bases and J gave up 5 bases, with 17 bases separating them. CDR1 and CDR2 from the germline V gene are MNHNS and SASEGT. The CDR3 has 18 residues. The CDR3 nucleotides read TGTGCCAGCAGTGAAGCGATCCCCGGGGGAGGTGATAATTCACCCCTCCACTTT. This codes for CASSEAIPGGGDNSPLHF.

This clone was seen a few times. The chain uses TRBV6-1 and TRBJ2-7; the match to TRBD2 covers 13 bases. Trimming at V came to 5 bases and at J to 2 bases, leaving 6 bases not matched to a gene. Germline CDR1 is MNHNS and CDR2 is SASEGT. This CDR3 is 16 amino acids long. The CDR3 sequence: CASSLGTSGAAYEQYF. The CDR3 DNA reads TGTGCCAGCAGTCTCGGGACTAGCGGGGCGGCCTACGAGCAGTACTTC.

On this clone itself: No DNA is shown, since the ends of the CDR3 on it are uncertain; the CDR3 is the one TCRdb lists. This sequence joins TRBV28 and TRBJ1-5; the table's D call, TRBD1, was not checked against the DNA. The CDR3 adds up to 15 amino acids, both ends counted. Germline CDR1 is MDHEN and CDR2 is SYDVKM. The CDR3 sequence: CASILGRGSNQPQHF.

V gene TRBV20-1 combines with J gene TRBJ1-2; D not resolved. This CDR3 is built from 13 residues. Trimming stripped 5 bases from V and 4 bases from J, with 14 bases between. Germline CDR1 and CDR2: DFQATT and SNEGSKA (reference sequence). This CDR3 is CSAAQNGPYGYTF. CDR3 sequence (DNA): TGCAGTGCTGCACAAAACGGACCCTATGGCTACACCTTC.

This clone was picked up many times. A single base separates this from a much larger clone, so it may be a read error. Other DNA sequences in the same sample also yield this CDR3. The chain is built from TRBV10-3 and TRBJ2-1; unclear D gene. V gave up 0 bases and J gave up 8 bases, with 11 bases separating them. Germline loops: CDR1 ENHRY, CDR2 SYGVKD. The CDR3 has 14 amino acids. The CDR3 spells CAISESVSEDEQFF. The CDR3 region has the DNA TGTGCCATCAGTGAGTCGGTTTCCGAGGATGAGCAGTTCTTC.

Comment on this clone: This may stem from a read error, because a much larger clone lies one nucleotide away. The genes are TRBV9 and TRBJ2-1, with a possible D match to TRBD2 (6 bases). The V gene lost 3 bases and the J gene lost 0 bases, with 25 bases spanning the gap. From germline, CDR1 is SGDLS and CDR2 YYNGEE. This CDR3 region has 20 residues. This CDR3 reads CASSARLEGGAVSSYNEQFF. DNA for the CDR3: TGTGCCAGCAGCGCCAGACTAGAGGGAGGCGCAGTCAGCTCCTACAATGAGCAGTTCTTC.

On this clone itself: One end of the junction is discordant with germline, which a read error may explain. The gene calls are TRBV19 and TRBJ2-7; 14 positions match TRBD2. CDR1 and CDR2 from the germline V gene are LNHDA and SQIVND (reference sequence). The CDR3 loop spans 18 amino acids. The CDR3 DNA sequence: TGTGCCAGTTCCACGGGGACTAGCGGGGGATGGGTTCCTTACGATCAGTACTTC. This encodes CASSTGTSGGWVPYDQYF.

This clone was found many times. This chain links TRBV10-2 with TRBJ2-5; 7 bases are shared with TRBD1. The germline V gene has CDR1 WSHSY and CDR2 SAAADI. V trimming: 6 bases; J trimming: 4 bases; junction bases outside the gene matches: 8. The CDR3 spans 14 residues. The CDR3: CASSEIGGLETQYF. As DNA, the CDR3 is TGCGCCAGCAGCGAGATAGGGGGCCTAGAGACCCAGTACTTC.

This clone was seen many times. The chain recombines TRBV7-6 with TRBJ1-1; D remains unclear. V lost 4 bases to trimming and J lost 5 bases, with 8 bases between them. The CDR3 contains 12 residues. Germline CDR1 is SGHVS and CDR2 is FNYEAQ. Written as DNA, the CDR3 is TGTGCCAGCAGCTCAGGAAGTACTGAAGCTTTCTTT. Amino acids: CASSSGSTEAFF.